This T cell receptor (beta chain) was sequenced during a study of T cell repertoires and HLA-DP antigens. From germline, CDR1 is MDHEN and CDR2 SYDVKM. This CDR3 spans 12 amino acids. The germline V and J ends were trimmed by 3 bases and 4 bases, with 4 bases remaining between them. As for this clone: Its antigen is not identified.

Generated by immunoSEQ multiplex PCR, the TCRdb table keeps only in-frame clones and is missing some. The sample has 90,000 to 130,000 clones, 80% to 95% seen once. This chain connects TRBV28 to TRBJ1-5; D call uncertain. The source of this sequence is a woman younger than 35 in good health and CMV-seronegative. Sequencing input: CD4+ T cells from PBMCs. Written as DNA, the CDR3 is TGTGCCAGCAGTTTCACGAATCAGCCCCAGCATTTT. Its translation: CASSFTNQPQHF.